The clone carrying this TCR beta chain came up a few times. One end of the junction is discordant with germline, which a read error may explain. The sample comes from a study of cytomegalovirus exposure and HLA in healthy donors. Researchers ran the PCR with 60 Vbeta and 13 Jbeta primers. The protocol was immunoSEQ multiplex PCR, while the TCRdb copy is restricted to in-frame clones and leaves out a portion. The table lists roughly 140,000 clones, approximately 9% of them singletons, with over 1.5% in the top ten. The CDR3 has 14 amino acids. The V gene's germline CDR1 is SSHAT and CDR2 FNYEAQ (reference sequence).

The gene calls are TRBV7-7 and TRBJ2-7; 7 bases are shared with TRBD2. The sample comprised PBMCs. The clonotype originates from a male donor in good health and CMV-seronegative. This CDR3 reads CASSSGGSSYEQYF. Written as DNA, the CDR3 is TGTGCTAGCAGCTCCGGCGGGAGCTCCTACGAGCAGTACTTC.